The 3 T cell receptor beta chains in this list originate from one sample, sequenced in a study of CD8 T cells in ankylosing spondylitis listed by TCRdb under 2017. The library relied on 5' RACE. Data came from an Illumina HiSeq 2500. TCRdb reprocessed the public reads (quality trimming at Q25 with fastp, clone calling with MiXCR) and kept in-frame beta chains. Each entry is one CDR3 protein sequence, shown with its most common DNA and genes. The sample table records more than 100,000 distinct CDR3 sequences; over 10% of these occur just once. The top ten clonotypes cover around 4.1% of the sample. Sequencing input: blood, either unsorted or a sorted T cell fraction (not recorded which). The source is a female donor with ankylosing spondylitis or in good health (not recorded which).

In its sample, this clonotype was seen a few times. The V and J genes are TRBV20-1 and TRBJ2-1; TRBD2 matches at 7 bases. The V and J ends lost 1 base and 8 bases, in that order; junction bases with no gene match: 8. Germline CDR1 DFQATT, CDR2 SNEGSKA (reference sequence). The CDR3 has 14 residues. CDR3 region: CSARGVLAFHEQFF. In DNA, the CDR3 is TGCAGTGCTAGAGGCGTACTAGCGTTCCATGAGCAGTTCTTC.

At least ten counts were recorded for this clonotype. CDR3 in amino acids: CASSLISSGTTDTQYF. CDR3 DNA: TGTGCCAGCAGCTTAATCAGTAGCGGGACCACAGATACGCAGTATTTT. The V gene is TRBV13, the J gene TRBJ2-3; 8 bases fit TRBD2. This CDR3 contains 16 residues. V gave up 2 bases and J gave up 2 bases; unmatched junction bases: 6. Germline V gene sequence: CDR1 PRHDT, CDR2 FYEKMQ (reference sequence).

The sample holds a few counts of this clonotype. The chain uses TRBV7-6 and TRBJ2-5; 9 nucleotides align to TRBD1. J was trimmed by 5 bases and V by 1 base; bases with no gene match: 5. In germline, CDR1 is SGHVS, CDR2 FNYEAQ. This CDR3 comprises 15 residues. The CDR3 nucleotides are TGTGCCAGCAGCTTAGTGAGGACAGGGGATGAGACCCAGTACTTC. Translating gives CASSLVRTGDETQYF.